The T cell receptor beta chain described here comes from a study of blood T cell repertoires in COVID-19. About the research overall: COVID-19 samples collected from the United States, Italy and Spain covered acute and convalescent phases. Sample material is recorded as cDNA or gDNA derived from T cells, B-cell-depleted T cells, or PBMCs.

The CDR3 totals 16 residues. V shed 1 base and J 7 bases; nucleotides not matched to a gene: 13. Per the original data handling: Amplified reference gene primers provided the basis for estimating nucleated cell counts. Clones were sequenced by immunoSEQ multiplex PCR, and TCRdb holds only the in-frame ones, with some missing. V, J and clone size were drawn from that table, and D and trimming were deduced from the DNA. This repertoire shows 200,000 or so clones, just under 85% found once; its top ten account for less than 6.5%. The sequenced material came from peripheral blood. The sequence came from a woman aged 65 to 85 with active or convalescent COVID-19. The V gene is TRBV5-7, the J gene TRBJ2-7; TRBD2 agrees at 8 bases. TRBV5-7 is flagged as an ORF with uncertain function. The CDR3 here is CASSLPCGGNLGEQYF. Written as DNA, the CDR3 is TGTGCCAGCAGCTTGCCGTGCGGGGGGAATTTGGGGGAGCAGTACTTC.